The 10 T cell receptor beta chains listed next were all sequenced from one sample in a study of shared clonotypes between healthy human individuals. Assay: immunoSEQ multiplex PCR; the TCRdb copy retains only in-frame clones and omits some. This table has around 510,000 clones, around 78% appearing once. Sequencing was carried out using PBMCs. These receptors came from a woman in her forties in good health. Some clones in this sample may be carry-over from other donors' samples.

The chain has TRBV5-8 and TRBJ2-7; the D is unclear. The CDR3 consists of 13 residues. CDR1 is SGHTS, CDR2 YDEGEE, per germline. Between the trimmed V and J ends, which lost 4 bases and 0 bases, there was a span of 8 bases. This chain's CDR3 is CASSQPNSYEQYF. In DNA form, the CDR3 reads TGTGCCAGCAGCCAACCGAACTCCTACGAGCAGTACTTC.

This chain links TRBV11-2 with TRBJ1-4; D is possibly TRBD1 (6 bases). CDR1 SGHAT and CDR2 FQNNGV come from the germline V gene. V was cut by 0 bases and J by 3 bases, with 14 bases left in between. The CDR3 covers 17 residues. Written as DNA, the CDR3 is TGTGCCAGCAGCTTAGATCTTGACACAGGGTCTAATGAAAAACTGTTTTTT. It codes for CASSLDLDTGSNEKLFF.

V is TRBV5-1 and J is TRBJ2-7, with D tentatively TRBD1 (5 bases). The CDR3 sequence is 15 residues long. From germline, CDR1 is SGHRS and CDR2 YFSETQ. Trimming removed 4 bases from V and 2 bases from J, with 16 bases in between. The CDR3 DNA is TGCGCCAGCAGCGCCGCAGACAGCTACACCTACGAGCAGTACTTC. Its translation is CASSAADSYTYEQYF.

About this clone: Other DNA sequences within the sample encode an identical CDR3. The DNA for the CDR3 is TGTGCCAGCAGTTTATCGGGCTCCTACGAGCAGTACTTC. Protein: CASSLSGSYEQYF. This rearrangement joins TRBV27 to TRBJ2-7; D gene unclear. Trimming took 0 bases from V and 0 from J, leaving 3 bases between them. Looked up from germline, CDR1 is MNHEY and CDR2 is SMNVEV (reference sequence). The length of the CDR3 is 13 residues.

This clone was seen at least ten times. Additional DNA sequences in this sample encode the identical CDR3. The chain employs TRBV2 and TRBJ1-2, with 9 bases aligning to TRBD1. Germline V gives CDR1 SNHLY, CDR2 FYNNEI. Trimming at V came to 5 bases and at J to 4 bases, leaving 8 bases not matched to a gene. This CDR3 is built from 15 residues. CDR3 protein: CASSRDRAVGYGYTF. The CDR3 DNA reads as TGTGCCAGCAGTCGGGACAGGGCCGTAGGCTATGGCTACACCTTC.

The DNA of the CDR3 is TGTGCCAGCAGCCCGACGTGGGCCGGTGAGCAGTTCTTC. It encodes CASSPTWAGEQFF. This chain links TRBV28 with TRBJ2-1, with D unclear. The CDR3 covers 13 residues. V lost 6 bases and J lost 9, with 15 bases in between. Germline CDR1 MDHEN, CDR2 SYDVKM. Full variable domain (outside the CDR3, taken from reference TRBV28 and TRBJ2-1): DVKVTQSSRYLVKRTGEKVFLECVQDMDHENMFWYRQDPGLGLRLIYFSYDVKMKEKGDIPEGYSVSREKKERFSLILESASTNQTSMYLCASSPTWAGEQFFGPGTRLTVL.

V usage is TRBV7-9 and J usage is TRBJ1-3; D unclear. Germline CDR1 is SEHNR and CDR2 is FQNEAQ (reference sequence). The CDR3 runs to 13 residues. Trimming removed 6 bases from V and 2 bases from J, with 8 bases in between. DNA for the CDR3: TGTGCCAGCAGGGGTAGGACTGGAAACACCATATATTTT. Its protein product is CASRGRTGNTIYF.

The CDR3 is CSVAGVGGELFF. In nucleotides, the CDR3 is TGCAGCGTCGCCGGCGTGGGCGGGGAGCTGTTTTTT. The chain employs TRBV29-1 and TRBJ2-2; no clear D gene. Deletions cut 6 bases from V and 7 bases from J, with 12 bases between. The V gene's germline CDR1 is SQVTM and CDR2 ANQGSEA. The CDR3 extends over 12 amino acids.

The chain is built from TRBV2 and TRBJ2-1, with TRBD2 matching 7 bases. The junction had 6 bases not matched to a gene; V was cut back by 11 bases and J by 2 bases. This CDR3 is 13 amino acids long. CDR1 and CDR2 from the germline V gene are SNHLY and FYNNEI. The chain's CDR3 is CAGQREPYNEQFF. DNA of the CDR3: TGTGCCGGTCAGCGGGAACCCTACAATGAGCAGTTCTTC.

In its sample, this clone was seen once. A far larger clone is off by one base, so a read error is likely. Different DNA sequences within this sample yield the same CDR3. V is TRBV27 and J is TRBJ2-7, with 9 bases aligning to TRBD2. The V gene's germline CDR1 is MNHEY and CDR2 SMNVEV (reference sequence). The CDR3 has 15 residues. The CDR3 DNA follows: TGTGCTAGCAGTACCGGGACTAGCTTTTCGGTTTGGCAGTACTTC. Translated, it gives CASSTGTSFSVWQYF.